This T cell receptor (beta chain) was identified in a study of human T cells and chemical hapten exposure. This clonotype came up many times. As yet, its antigen is unknown. TCRdb re-derived calls from the RACE reads in MiXCR, one entry per CDR3 protein. This sample has about 120,000 distinct CDR3 sequences, with approximately 13% found just once. Study results and limitations: PT1 expanded TCR counts and patch test score were linked, and their correlation was positive.

Germline CDR1 reads SGHVS; CDR2 reads FNYEAQ. The V end lost 2 bases, the J end lost 5 bases, and 12 bases lay between the germline ends. This CDR3 spans 14 amino acids. Regarding time point: pre-sensitization, week 0. Treatment noted: therapeutic diphenylcyclopropenone sensitization with weekly scalp DPC. The chain couples TRBV7-6 to TRBJ1-1; D perhaps matches TRBD1 (6 bases). The clonotype originates from a young woman with alopecia areata. Some clones in this sample may be carry-over from other donors' samples. This material consisted of whole blood, taken in connection with sensitization to the hapten diphenylcyclopropenone (DPC). The CDR3 loop is CASSLLDSDTEAFF. CDR3 nucleotide sequence: TGTGCCAGCAGCTTACTGGACAGTGATACTGAAGCTTTCTTT. Using reference TRBV7-6 and TRBJ1-1 for the parts outside the CDR3, the full variable domain is GAGVSQSPRYKVTKRGQDVALRCDPISGHVSLYWYRQALGQGPEFLTYFNYEAQQDKSGLPNDRFSAERPEGSISTLTIQRTEQRDSAMYRCASSLLDSDTEAFFGQGTRLTVV.